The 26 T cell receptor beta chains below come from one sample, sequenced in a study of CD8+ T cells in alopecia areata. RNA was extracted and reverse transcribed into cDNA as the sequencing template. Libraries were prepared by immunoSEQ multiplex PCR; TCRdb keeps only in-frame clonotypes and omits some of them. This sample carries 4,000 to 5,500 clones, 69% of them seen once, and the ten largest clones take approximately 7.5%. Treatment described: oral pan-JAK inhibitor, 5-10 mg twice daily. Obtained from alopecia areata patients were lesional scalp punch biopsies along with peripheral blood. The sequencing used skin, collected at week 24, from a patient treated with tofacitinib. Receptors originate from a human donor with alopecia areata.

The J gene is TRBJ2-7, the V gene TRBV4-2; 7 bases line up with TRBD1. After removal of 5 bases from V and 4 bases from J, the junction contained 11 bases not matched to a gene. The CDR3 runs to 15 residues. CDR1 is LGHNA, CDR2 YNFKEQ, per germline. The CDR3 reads CASSTNEQGSYEQYF. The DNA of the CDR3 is TGTGCCAGCAGCACAAATGAACAGGGGTCGTACGAGCAGTACTTC.

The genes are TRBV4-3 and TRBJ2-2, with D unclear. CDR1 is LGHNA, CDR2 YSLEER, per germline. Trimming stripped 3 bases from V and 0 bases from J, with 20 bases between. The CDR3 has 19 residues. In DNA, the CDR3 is TGCGCCAGCAGCCATTTATTCGTGGGCAGGCGGTCGAACACCGGGGAGCTGTTTTTT. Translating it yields CASSHLFVGRRSNTGELFF.

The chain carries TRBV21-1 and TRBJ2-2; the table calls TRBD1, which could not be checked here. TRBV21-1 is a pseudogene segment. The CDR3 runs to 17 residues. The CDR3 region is CASSRAGTGVSTGELFF. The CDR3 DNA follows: TGTGCCAGCAGCAGAGCCGGGACAGGGGTATCTACCGGGGAGCTGTTTTTT.

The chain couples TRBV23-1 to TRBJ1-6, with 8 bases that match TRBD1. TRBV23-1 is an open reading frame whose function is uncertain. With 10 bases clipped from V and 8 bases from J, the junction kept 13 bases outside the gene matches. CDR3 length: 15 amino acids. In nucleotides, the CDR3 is TGCGCCAAAAAAAAGAATTCAGGGGGCCATTCACCCCTCCACTTT. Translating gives CAKKKNSGGHSPLHF.

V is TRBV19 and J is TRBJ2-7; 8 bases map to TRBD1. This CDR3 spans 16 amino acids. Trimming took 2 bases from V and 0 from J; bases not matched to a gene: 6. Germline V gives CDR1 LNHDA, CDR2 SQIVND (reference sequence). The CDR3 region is CASSITPTGDSYEQYF. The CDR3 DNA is TGTGCCAGTAGTATAACCCCGACAGGGGACTCCTACGAGCAGTACTTC. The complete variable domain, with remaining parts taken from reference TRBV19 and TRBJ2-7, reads DGGITQSPKYLFRKEGQNVTLSCEQNLNHDAMYWYRQDPGQGLRLIYYSQIVNDFQKGDIAEGYSVSREKKESFPLTVTSAQKNPTAFYLCASSITPTGDSYEQYFGPGTRLTVT.

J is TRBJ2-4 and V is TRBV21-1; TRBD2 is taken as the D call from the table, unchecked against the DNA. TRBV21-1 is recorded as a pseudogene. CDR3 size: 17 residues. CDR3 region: CASSNYLATQRKNIQYF. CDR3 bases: TGTGCCAGCAGTAATTATCTAGCTACACAAAGAAAAAACATTCAGTACTTC.

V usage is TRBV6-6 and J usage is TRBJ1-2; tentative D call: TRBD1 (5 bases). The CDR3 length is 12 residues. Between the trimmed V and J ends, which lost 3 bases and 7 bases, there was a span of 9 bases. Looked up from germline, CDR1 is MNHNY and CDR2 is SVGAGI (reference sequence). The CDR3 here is CASSYPQGGYTF. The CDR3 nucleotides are TGTGCCAGCAGTTATCCTCAGGGTGGCTACACCTTC.

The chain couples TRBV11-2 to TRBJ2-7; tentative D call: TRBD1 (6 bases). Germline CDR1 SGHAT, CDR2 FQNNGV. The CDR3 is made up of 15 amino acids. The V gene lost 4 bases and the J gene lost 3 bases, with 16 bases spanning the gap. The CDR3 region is CASSSNRAQDYEQYF. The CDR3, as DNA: TGTGCCAGCAGCTCCAACAGGGCGCAGGACTACGAGCAGTACTTC.

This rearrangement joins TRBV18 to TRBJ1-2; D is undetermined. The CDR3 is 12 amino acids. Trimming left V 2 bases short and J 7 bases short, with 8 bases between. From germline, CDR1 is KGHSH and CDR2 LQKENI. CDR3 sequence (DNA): TGTGCCAGCTCACCAATTAATGGTGGCTACACCTTC. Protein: CASSPINGGYTF.

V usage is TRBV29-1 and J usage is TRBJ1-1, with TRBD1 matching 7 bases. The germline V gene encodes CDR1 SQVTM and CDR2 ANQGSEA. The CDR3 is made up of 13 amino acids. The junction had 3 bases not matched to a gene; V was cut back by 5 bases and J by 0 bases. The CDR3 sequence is CSVTGQMNTEAFF. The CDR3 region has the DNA TGCAGCGTTACGGGACAGATGAACACTGAAGCTTTCTTT.

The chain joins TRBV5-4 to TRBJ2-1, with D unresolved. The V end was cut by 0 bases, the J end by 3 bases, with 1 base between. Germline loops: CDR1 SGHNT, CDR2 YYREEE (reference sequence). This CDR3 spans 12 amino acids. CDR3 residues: CASSLDYNEQFF. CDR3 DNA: TGTGCCAGCAGCTTGGACTACAATGAGCAGTTCTTC.

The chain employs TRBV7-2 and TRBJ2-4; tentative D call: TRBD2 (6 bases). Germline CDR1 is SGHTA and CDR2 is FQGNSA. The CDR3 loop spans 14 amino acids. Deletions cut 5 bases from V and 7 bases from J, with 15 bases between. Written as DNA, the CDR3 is TGTGCCAGCAGCCCAACTACGGAGGGTAACATTCAGTACTTC. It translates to CASSPTTEGNIQYF.

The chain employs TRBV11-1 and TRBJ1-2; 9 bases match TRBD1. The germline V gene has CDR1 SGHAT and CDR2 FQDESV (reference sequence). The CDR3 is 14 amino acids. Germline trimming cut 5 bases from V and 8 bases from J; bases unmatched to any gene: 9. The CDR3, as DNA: TGTGCCAGCAGCCAGTCCCGGGACAGGGAAGGCTACACCTTC. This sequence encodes CASSQSRDREGYTF.

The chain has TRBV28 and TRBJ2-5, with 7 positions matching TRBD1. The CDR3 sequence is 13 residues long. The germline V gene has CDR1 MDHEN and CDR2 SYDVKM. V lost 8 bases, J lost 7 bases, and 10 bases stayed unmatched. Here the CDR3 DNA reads TGTGCCAGCCGACAGGGCCTCGAAGGGACCCAGTACTTC. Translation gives CASRQGLEGTQYF.

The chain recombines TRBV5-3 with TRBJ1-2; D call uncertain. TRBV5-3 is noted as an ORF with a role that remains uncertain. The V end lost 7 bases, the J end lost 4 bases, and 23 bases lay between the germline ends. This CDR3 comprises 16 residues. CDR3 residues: CARLHLVVRKIYGYTF. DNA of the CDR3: TGTGCCAGATTGCACTTAGTGGTGAGAAAGATCTATGGCTACACCTTC.

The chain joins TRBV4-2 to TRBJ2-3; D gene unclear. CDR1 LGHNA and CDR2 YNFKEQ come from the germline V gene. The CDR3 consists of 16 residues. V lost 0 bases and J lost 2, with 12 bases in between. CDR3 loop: CASSQDPTSPTDTQYF. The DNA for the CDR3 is TGTGCCAGCAGCCAAGACCCGACAAGCCCCACAGATACGCAGTATTTT.

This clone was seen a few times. The CDR3 DNA reads as TGTGCCAGCAGCGCCAGCCTCCGTACTAACTATGGCTACACCTTC. This codes for CASSASLRTNYGYTF. The chain has TRBV5-6 and TRBJ1-2; D uncertain. V lost 4 bases to trimming and J lost 0 bases, with 13 bases between them. Per the germline V gene, CDR1 is SGHDT and CDR2 is YYEEEE. CDR3 length equals 15 residues.

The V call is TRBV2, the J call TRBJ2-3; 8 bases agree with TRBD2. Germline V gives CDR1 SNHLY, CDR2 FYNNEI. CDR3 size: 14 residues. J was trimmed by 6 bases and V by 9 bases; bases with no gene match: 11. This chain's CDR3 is CASAGTRPGDTQYF. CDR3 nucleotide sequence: TGTGCCAGTGCCGGGACTAGGCCTGGGGATACGCAGTATTTT.

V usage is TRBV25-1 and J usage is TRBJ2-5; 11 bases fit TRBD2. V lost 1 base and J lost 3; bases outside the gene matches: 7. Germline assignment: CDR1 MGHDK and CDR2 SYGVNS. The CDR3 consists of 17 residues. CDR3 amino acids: CASSELEGLADEETQYF. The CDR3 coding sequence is TGTGCCAGCAGTGAATTGGAGGGACTAGCGGATGAAGAGACCCAGTACTTC.

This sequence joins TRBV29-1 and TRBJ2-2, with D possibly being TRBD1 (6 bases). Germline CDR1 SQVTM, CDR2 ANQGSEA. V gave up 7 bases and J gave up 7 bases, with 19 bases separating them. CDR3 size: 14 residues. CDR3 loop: CSARRRTEDGELFF. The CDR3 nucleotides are TGCAGCGCTCGCCGACGGACAGAAGACGGGGAGCTGTTTTTT.

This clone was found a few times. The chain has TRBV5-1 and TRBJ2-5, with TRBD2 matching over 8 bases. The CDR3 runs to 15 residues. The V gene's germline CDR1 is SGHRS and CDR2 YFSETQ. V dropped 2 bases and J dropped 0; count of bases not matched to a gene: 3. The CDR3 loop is CASSFSGENQETQYF. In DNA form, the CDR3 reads TGCGCCAGCAGCTTTAGCGGGGAGAACCAAGAGACCCAGTACTTC.

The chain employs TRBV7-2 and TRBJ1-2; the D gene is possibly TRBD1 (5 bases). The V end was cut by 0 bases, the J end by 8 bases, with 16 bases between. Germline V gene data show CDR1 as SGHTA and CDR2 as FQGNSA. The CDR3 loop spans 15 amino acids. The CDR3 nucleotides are TGTGCCAGCAGCTTAGCGCACAGGATGGAGGGAGGCTACACCTTC. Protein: CASSLAHRMEGGYTF.

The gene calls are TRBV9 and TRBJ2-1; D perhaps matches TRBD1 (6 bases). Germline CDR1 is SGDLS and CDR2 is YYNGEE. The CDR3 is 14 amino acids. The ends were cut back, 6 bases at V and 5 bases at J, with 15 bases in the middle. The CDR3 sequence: CASTRGACNNEQFF. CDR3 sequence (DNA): TGTGCCAGCACCAGGGGAGCCTGCAACAATGAGCAGTTCTTC.

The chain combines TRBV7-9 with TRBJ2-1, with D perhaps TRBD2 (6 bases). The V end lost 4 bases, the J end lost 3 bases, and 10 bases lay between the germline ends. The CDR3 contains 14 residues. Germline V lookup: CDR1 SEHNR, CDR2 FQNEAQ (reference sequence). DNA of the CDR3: TGTGCCAGCAGCTGGGGACTTTACTACAATGAGCAGTTCTTC. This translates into CASSWGLYYNEQFF.

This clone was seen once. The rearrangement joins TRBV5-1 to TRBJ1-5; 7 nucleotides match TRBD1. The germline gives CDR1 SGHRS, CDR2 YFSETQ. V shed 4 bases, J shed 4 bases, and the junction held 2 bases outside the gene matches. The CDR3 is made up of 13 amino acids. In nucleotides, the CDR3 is TGCGCCAGCAGCACAGGGGCGAATCAGCCCCAGCATTTT. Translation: CASSTGANQPQHF.

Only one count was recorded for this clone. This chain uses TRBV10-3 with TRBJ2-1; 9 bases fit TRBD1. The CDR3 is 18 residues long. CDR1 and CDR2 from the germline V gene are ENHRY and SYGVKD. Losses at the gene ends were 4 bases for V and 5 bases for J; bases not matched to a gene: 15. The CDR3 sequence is CAISGDREGLLHHNEQFF. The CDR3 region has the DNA TGTGCCATCAGTGGGGACAGGGAAGGATTATTACACCACAATGAGCAGTTCTTC.